The 31 T cell receptor beta chains below come from one sample, sequenced in a study of cytomegalovirus exposure and HLA in healthy donors (dated by TCRdb to about 2017). The method was the immunoSEQ multiplex PCR assay. For the multiplex PCR, a mixture combining 60 forward primers for TCR Vbeta segments and 13 reverse primers for TCR Jbeta segments was used. Here the immuneACCESS table is served through TCRdb, limited to in-frame sequences with V and J called. Missing clones are a known gap in these copies; in checked studies unresolved V genes cover under half, and the rest lacks a known reason. This sample is represented by 60,000 to 90,000 clones; about 70% of them were singletons. Around 7.6% of the sample comes from the top ten. The source material was PBMCs. The origin of the receptors is a man aged 35 to 55 in good health and CMV-seropositive.

The CDR3, as DNA: TGTGCCAGCAGCTTTGGGAGAACGGGGATCGCCGAGACTAAAGAGACCCAGTACTTC. Translating it yields CASSFGRTGIAETKETQYF. The rearrangement joins TRBV7-9 to TRBJ2-5; possible D gene TRBD2, 5 bases. This CDR3 comprises 19 residues. Germline V CDR1 and CDR2: SEHNR, FQNEAQ (reference sequence). Trimming removed 3 bases at V and 3 bases at J, with 26 bases between.

The chain has TRBV29-1 and TRBJ2-1; 7 bases are a match to TRBD1. The CDR3 runs 16 residues. J gave up 8 bases and V 0 bases, and 13 bases lay outside the gene matches. Germline CDR1 reads SQVTM; CDR2 reads ANQGSEA. The CDR3 DNA sequence: TGCAGCGTTGAAGATCGTAGGGGGCTTTCGGTCTATGAGCAGTTCTTC. Amino acid sequence: CSVEDRRGLSVYEQFF.

The genes are TRBV6-1 and TRBJ2-7, with 7 bases that match TRBD1. The CDR3 is 15 residues long. From germline, CDR1 is MNHNS and CDR2 SASEGT. J was trimmed by 4 bases and V by 5 bases; bases with no gene match: 11. The CDR3 region has the DNA TGTGCCAGCAGTTCCGACAGGGCACGCACTTACGAGCAGTACTTC. Protein: CASSSDRARTYEQYF.

The J gene is TRBJ2-7, the V gene TRBV27; TRBD1 matches at 7 bases. The V gene end was trimmed by 5 bases and the J gene end by 5 bases; junction bases not matched to a gene: 12. CDR1 and CDR2 (germline): MNHEY, SMNVEV (reference sequence). The CDR3 has 15 amino acids. CDR3 region: CASSPKLRGGDEQYF. The DNA for the CDR3 is TGTGCCAGCAGTCCCAAACTACGAGGGGGCGACGAGCAGTACTTC.

V and J are TRBV4-1 and TRBJ1-5, with TRBD1 matching over 7 bases. Looked up from germline, CDR1 is MGHRA and CDR2 is YSYEKL. The CDR3 sequence is 18 residues long. Trimming cost V 2 bases and J 0 bases; bases outside gene matches: 10. The DNA of the CDR3 is TGCGCCAGCAGCCAAACCCCTCCGACAGGGCATAGCAATCAGCCCCAGCATTTT. It encodes CASSQTPPTGHSNQPQHF.

The J gene is TRBJ1-1, the V gene TRBV27; no clear D. Per the germline V gene, CDR1 is MNHEY and CDR2 is SMNVEV (reference sequence). The CDR3 sequence is 13 residues long. Trimming cost V 5 bases and J 0 bases, with 7 bases left between them. The CDR3 region has the DNA TGTGCCAGCAGTCGACAAGTGAACACTGAAGCTTTCTTT. Protein product: CASSRQVNTEAFF.

The rearrangement joins TRBV30 to TRBJ2-3; 10 bases match TRBD1. The CDR3 is 17 residues long. The V and J ends lost 2 bases and 1 base, in that order; junction bases with no gene match: 9. Germline loops: CDR1 GTSNPN, CDR2 SVGIG (reference sequence). The CDR3 here is CAWSLRTGTGGTDTQYF. The CDR3 coding sequence is TGTGCCTGGAGTCTACGGACCGGGACAGGGGGCACAGATACGCAGTATTTT.

This clone turned up a few times. The chain employs TRBV27 and TRBJ2-1; D gene uncertain. Germline V gives CDR1 MNHEY, CDR2 SMNVEV (reference sequence). V lost 5 bases and J 5 bases, leaving 16 bases between the germline ends. This CDR3 has 15 amino acids. CDR3 amino acids: CASSRPNLRDNEQFF. The CDR3 region has the DNA TGTGCCAGCAGTCGACCGAACCTACGGGACAATGAGCAGTTCTTC.

The V call is TRBV4-1, the J call TRBJ2-7; a weak D match, TRBD2 (6 bases). The V gene's germline CDR1 is MGHRA and CDR2 YSYEKL. V was cut by 3 bases and J by 5 bases, with 14 bases left in between. This CDR3 has 14 residues. CDR3 sequence (DNA): TGCGCCAGCAGCCATGCACTAGCAACCCACGAGCAGTACTTC. Its protein is CASSHALATHEQYF.

J is TRBJ1-1 and V is TRBV5-1; 9 bases line up with TRBD1. Germline values: CDR1 SGHRS, CDR2 YFSETQ. CDR3 length: 14 amino acids. Trimming took 0 bases from V and 10 from J; bases not matched to a gene: 7. The CDR3 nucleotides are TGCGCCAGCAGCTTGGCCGAGGGGACAGGGATAGCTTTCTTT. This gives the protein CASSLAEGTGIAFF.

The chain is built from TRBV25-1 and TRBJ1-2; D is ambiguous. V lost 2 bases to trimming and J lost 1 base, with 2 bases between them. CDR3 length: 12 residues. From germline, CDR1 is MGHDK and CDR2 SYGVNS. CDR3 sequence reads: CASSELNYGYTF. CDR3 coding DNA: TGTGCCAGCAGTGAACTTAACTATGGCTACACCTTC.

This CDR3 reads CASSLAVGQGREQYF. Written as DNA, the CDR3 is TGCGCCAGCAGCTTGGCCGTAGGACAGGGGCGCGAGCAGTACTTC. The chain uses TRBV5-1 and TRBJ2-7; TRBD1 aligns across 9 bases. CDR1 is SGHRS, CDR2 YFSETQ, per germline. With 0 bases clipped from V and 6 bases from J, the junction kept 7 bases outside the gene matches. The CDR3 loop spans 15 amino acids.

This clone was detected once. In DNA, the CDR3 is TGTGCCAGCAGAGCTGGGGGGACAGGGGGCACAGATACGCAGTATTTT. Its protein product is CASRAGGTGGTDTQYF. The chain is built from TRBV6-7 and TRBJ2-3; TRBD1 matches 10 bases. TRBV6-7 is an open reading frame, and its role is uncertain. The CDR3 spans 16 residues. Unmatched junction bases numbered 7, after V lost 6 bases and J lost 1 base.

Only a few counts were recorded for this clone. The chain joins TRBV5-1 to TRBJ1-1; D unclear. The V gene's germline CDR1 is SGHRS and CDR2 YFSETQ. The CDR3 is 14 amino acids. V was clipped by 0 bases and J by 4 bases, with 10 bases between them. CDR3 sequence reads: CASSLEPGITEAFF. CDR3 in DNA: TGCGCCAGCAGCTTGGAGCCGGGGATCACTGAAGCTTTCTTT.

J is TRBJ2-3 and V is TRBV19, with D maybe TRBD1 (6 bases). This CDR3 contains 13 residues. The germline V and J ends were trimmed by 6 bases and 2 bases, with 9 bases remaining between them. Germline CDR1 and CDR2: LNHDA and SQIVND (reference sequence). CDR3 coding DNA: TGTGCCAGTAGCAACAGGGCCACAGATACGCAGTATTTT. Translating it yields CASSNRATDTQYF. The full variable domain, its missing parts supplied by reference TRBV19 and TRBJ2-3, is DGGITQSPKYLFRKEGQNVTLSCEQNLNHDAMYWYRQDPGQGLRLIYYSQIVNDFQKGDIAEGYSVSREKKESFPLTVTSAQKNPTAFYLCASSNRATDTQYFGPGTRLTVL.

This clone was recorded a few times. The chain combines TRBV5-8 with TRBJ1-1; maybe TRBD1 (5 bases). The V end lost 1 base, the J end lost 0 bases, and 13 bases lay between the germline ends. CDR1 is SGHTS, CDR2 YDEGEE, per germline. CDR3 length: 16 amino acids. DNA of the CDR3: TGTGCCAGCAGCTTGATGGCAGGGCATATGAACACTGAAGCTTTCTTT. Encoded protein: CASSLMAGHMNTEAFF.

The V and J genes are TRBV27 and TRBJ2-7; perhaps TRBD2 as D (6 bases). V shed 2 bases and J shed 7 bases, with 9 bases lying between them. The CDR3 is 12 amino acids. Germline V gene lookup returns CDR1 MNHEY and CDR2 SMNVEV (reference sequence). CDR3 in amino acids: CASSLGGKEQYF. The CDR3, as DNA: TGTGCCAGCAGTTTAGGCGGGAAAGAGCAGTACTTC.

This clone was detected only a few times. The rearrangement uses TRBV20-1 and TRBJ1-1; the match to TRBD1 covers 7 bases. Germline V gene data show CDR1 as DFQATT and CDR2 as SNEGSKA (reference sequence). V was clipped by 6 bases and J by 8 bases; unmatched bases: 6. The CDR3 covers 11 residues. CDR3: CSARGGREAFF. The CDR3 DNA is TGCAGTGCCCGAGGGGGCAGAGAAGCTTTCTTT.

This chain joins TRBV2 and TRBJ2-3; 7 bases align to TRBD1. Germline CDR1 SNHLY, CDR2 FYNNEI. CDR3 size: 15 residues. The trim removed 5 bases at V and 2 bases at J, leaving 7 bases unmatched. CDR3 in DNA: TGTGCCAGCAGTTCCCGGGACAGAAACACAGATACGCAGTATTTT. Its translation is CASSSRDRNTDTQYF.

V is TRBV7-6 and J is TRBJ1-1, with D possibly TRBD1 on 6 matching bases. Germline-derived CDR1 and CDR2 are SGHVS and FNYEAQ. The CDR3 sequence is 16 residues long. The V and J ends lost 1 base and 0 bases respectively, with 12 bases between them. DNA for the CDR3: TGTGCCAGCAGCTTAGTTGGCAGGGGAATGAACACTGAAGCTTTCTTT. It translates to CASSLVGRGMNTEAFF.

J is TRBJ1-1 and V is TRBV19; weak D call: TRBD1 (5 bases). The CDR3 sequence is 14 residues long. CDR1 is LNHDA and CDR2 is SQIVND in the germline V gene (reference sequence). The V end was cut by 10 bases, the J end by 0 bases, with 15 bases between. The CDR3 DNA sequence: TGTGCCACTCGACAGATGACCTTGAACACTGAAGCTTTCTTT. Translated, it gives CATRQMTLNTEAFF.

V usage is TRBV29-1 and J usage is TRBJ1-2, with 10 positions matching TRBD1. This CDR3 is 16 amino acids long. With V trimmed by 4 bases and J by 0 bases, 8 bases remained unmatched. Germline V gene lookup returns CDR1 SQVTM and CDR2 ANQGSEA. The CDR3 DNA reads TGCAGCGTTGCTTCCGGGACAGGGGTTACTAACTATGGCTACACCTTC. This gives the protein CSVASGTGVTNYGYTF.

This clone was seen a few times. The genes are TRBV6-6 and TRBJ2-3; D is perhaps TRBD1 (6 bases). Trimming stripped 7 bases from V and 6 bases from J, with 11 bases between. The germline gives CDR1 MNHNY, CDR2 SVGAGI (reference sequence). The CDR3 runs 12 residues. The CDR3 reads CASTPTGDTQYF. The DNA of the CDR3 is TGTGCCAGCACCCCGACAGGCGATACGCAGTATTTT.

The V and J genes are TRBV5-8 and TRBJ2-6, with a weak D call TRBD1 (5 bases). The CDR3 consists of 15 residues. V was clipped by 1 base and J by 0 bases, with 5 bases between them. The germline gives CDR1 SGHTS, CDR2 YDEGEE. The CDR3 DNA follows: TGTGCCAGCAGCTTGAGGGGCTCTGGGGCCAACGTCCTGACTTTC. As protein: CASSLRGSGANVLTF.

The rearrangement uses TRBV29-1 and TRBJ2-3, with 12 bases lining up with TRBD1. CDR3 size: 16 residues. The V gene's germline CDR1 is SQVTM and CDR2 ANQGSEA. V was clipped by 6 bases and J by 1 base; unmatched bases: 8. CDR3 in amino acids: CSVAGTGGSRTDTQYF. CDR3 nucleotides: TGCAGCGTGGCCGGGACAGGGGGCTCTCGCACAGATACGCAGTATTTT.

The CDR3 coding sequence is TGTGCCAGCAGCCCGGGAGGGGCGAAAAACATTCAGTACTTC. Encoded protein: CASSPGGAKNIQYF. The rearrangement joins TRBV5-6 to TRBJ2-4; 8 positions match TRBD2. Germline V gene sequence: CDR1 SGHDT, CDR2 YYEEEE. This CDR3 is 14 amino acids long. After removal of 4 bases from V and 4 bases from J, the junction contained 4 bases not matched to a gene.

The chain combines TRBV5-1 with TRBJ1-4, with TRBD1 identical over 8 bases. V dropped 0 bases and J dropped 6; count of bases not matched to a gene: 4. Germline V gives CDR1 SGHRS, CDR2 YFSETQ. The CDR3 runs to 15 residues. CDR3 protein: CASSLGGTGDEKLFF. The CDR3 coding sequence is TGCGCCAGCAGCTTGGGTGGGACAGGAGATGAAAAACTGTTTTTT.

V gene TRBV7-8 combines with J gene TRBJ2-2; 9 positions agree with TRBD1. The CDR3 sequence is 17 residues long. The germline CDR1 and CDR2 sequences are SGHVS and FQNEAQ. Unmatched junction bases numbered 8, after V lost 1 base and J lost 5 bases. The CDR3 DNA follows: TGTGCCAGCAGCTTAGTTGGTGGGACAGGGCCAACCGGGGAGCTGTTTTTT. It is translated as CASSLVGGTGPTGELFF.

This clone was recorded once. The chain uses TRBV10-3 and TRBJ1-5; D is unresolved. V was cut by 0 bases and J by 6 bases, with 3 bases left in between. Germline CDR1 is ENHRY and CDR2 is SYGVKD. CDR3 length: 12 amino acids. CDR3 bases: TGTGCCATCAGTGAGTCGCGTCAGCCCCAGCATTTT. Amino acid sequence: CAISESRQPQHF.

The CDR3 nucleotides read TGTGCCAGCAGCACGGACAGGGTTTCCTATAATTCACCCCTCCACTTT. Residues: CASSTDRVSYNSPLHF. The V gene is TRBV7-9, the J gene TRBJ1-6; 8 bases map to TRBD1. V gave up 5 bases and J gave up 1 base; unmatched junction bases: 4. Germline V gives CDR1 SEHNR, CDR2 FQNEAQ (reference sequence). The CDR3 is 16 residues long.

This clone was counted a single time. The chain carries TRBV2 and TRBJ1-2; D may be TRBD1 (6 bases). Germline V gene lookup returns CDR1 SNHLY and CDR2 FYNNEI. V was pared by 6 bases and J by 2 bases, with 10 bases between. This CDR3 has 13 residues. The CDR3 reads CASSQDSNYGYTF. The CDR3 coding sequence is TGTGCCAGCAGCCAGGACAGCAACTATGGCTACACCTTC.